A selection of T cell receptor beta chains follows, all from one sample in a study of blood T cells in healthy people across ages. TCRdb fed the 5' RACE reads into MiXCR, producing one record per CDR3 protein. Found here are some 1,800,000 distinct CDR3 sequences, around 40% of them singletons; the top ten hold approximately 22%. The sequenced material came from blood. All receptors come from a human donor in good health. CDR3s include the opening cysteine and the closing phenylalanine or tryptophan. A D gene is named only where the DNA matches it firmly. Clone size is not always given. Where it is, it says once, few, many or a class for expanded clones.

TRBJ2-3 TRBD2 TRBV10-3 . CATKLAGDGTDTQYF
TRBJ2-1 TRBD2 TRBV7-9 . CASRTAGGPYNEQFF
TRBJ2-1 TRBD2 TRBV19 . CASAGDGLYNEQFF
TRBJ1-2 . TRBV29-1 . CSVGGGTYGYTF
TRBJ1-1 TRBD1 TRBV29-1 many CSVARGWNTEAFF
TRBJ1-5 . TRBV6-6 . CASSYSAVQPQHF
TRBJ2-3 TRBD2 TRBV5-1 . CASSLMSSGAGDTQYF
TRBJ2-1 TRBD1 TRBV10-3 few CAISSGQASAGNEQFF
TRBJ2-7 . TRBV6-2/TRBV6-3 . CASTRSRDYEQYF
TRBJ1-2 TRBD1 TRBV6-5 few CASSVGTGANYGYTF
TRBJ1-5 . TRBV15 . CATSRDQGYQPQHF
TRBJ2-7 . TRBV28 many CASSSSRTTTYEQYF
TRBJ2-3 TRBD1 TRBV9 . CASSVDAGTGTDTQYF